A single sample gave rise to the 9 T cell receptor beta chains below, sequenced in a study of regulatory T cells in long-lasting Graves disease. Time point denoted: newly diagnosed GD, antithyroid drugs for less than 3 months. PBMC RNA served as the TCR library source. Library construction for TCR beta used iRepertoire HTBI primers and Arm-PCR of CDR3 regions. TCRdb ran MiXCR on the multiplex PCR reads and lists one entry per CDR3 protein. There are about 450,000 distinct CDR3 sequences in the sample; 16% occur only once, and around a tenth lies in the top ten. The data also belong to a second study, concerning T cells in Graves' hyperthyroidism and ophthalmopathy.

Here the sequenced sample was peripheral blood mononuclear cells (PBMCs), taken at new diagnosis, from a patient treated with antithyroid drugs. Source of these receptors: a woman between 25 and 40 years old with Graves disease.

This clonotype was seen a handful of times. The chain is built from TRBV10-3 and TRBJ2-1; D may be TRBD1 or TRBD2 (6 bases each). In germline, CDR1 is ENHRY, CDR2 SYGVKD. V was clipped by 9 bases and J by 8 bases, with 17 bases between them. This CDR3 has 13 residues. CDR3 amino acids: CAIGGPRRYEQFF. CDR3 in DNA: TGTGCCATAGGGGGGCCTCGTCGGTATGAGCAGTTCTTC.

This clonotype was found many times. The chain combines TRBV11-2 with TRBJ2-7; TRBD2 might be the D (7 bases). CDR1 and CDR2 (germline): SGHAT, FQNNGV. The CDR3 length is 15 residues. The ends were cut back, 2 bases at V and 7 bases at J, with 18 bases in the middle. The CDR3 reads CASSLPRWGGGEQYF. As DNA, the CDR3 is TGTGCCAGCAGCTTACCCAGGTGGGGGGGCGGAGAGCAGTACTTC.

This clonotype was found many times. The genes are TRBV6-5 and TRBJ2-3; D ambiguous. Per germline, CDR1 MNHEY and CDR2 SVGAGI. The CDR3 contains 14 residues. V lost 2 bases, J lost 7 bases, and 13 bases lay in between. CDR3 DNA: TGTGCCAGCAGTTACGGGCGGACGGCATATACGCAGTATTTT. Its protein is CASSYGRTAYTQYF.

Turning to this clonotype: A much bigger clone sits one base away, suggesting this may be a read error. The chain combines TRBV11-2 with TRBJ2-7; D uncertain. The CDR3 sequence is 15 residues long. Germline V gives CDR1 SGHAT, CDR2 FQNNGV. Trimming removed 0 bases at V and 7 bases at J, with 16 bases between. The CDR3 DNA reads as TGTGCCAGCAGCTTAGATCTTTCCTTGGGGAATGAGCAGTACTTC. This translates into CASSLDLSLGNEQYF.

This sequence joins TRBV19 and TRBJ1-1, with unresolved D. The V and J ends lost 5 bases and 0 bases respectively, with 10 bases between them. This CDR3 has 14 amino acids. Germline V gives CDR1 LNHDA, CDR2 SQIVND (reference sequence). In DNA, the CDR3 is TGTGCCAGTAGTGCACAGACCATGAACACTGAAGCTTTCTTT. It encodes CASSAQTMNTEAFF.

This clonotype appeared a few times. V and J are TRBV19 and TRBJ1-5; D may be TRBD1 (5 bases). Trimming left V 3 bases short and J 6 bases short, with 15 bases between. Per the germline V gene, CDR1 is LNHDA and CDR2 is SQIVND (reference sequence). This CDR3 has 15 amino acids. The CDR3, as DNA: TGTGCCAGTAGTATTTCGCAGGGTTCGGTTCAGCCCCAGCATTTT. It specifies CASSISQGSVQPQHF.

This clonotype has just a few counts. A clone one base away is much larger, so this may be a read error. The genes are TRBV12-3 or TRBV12-4 and TRBJ1-5, with D unresolved. The V end was cut by 6 bases, the J end by 4 bases, with 7 bases between. The CDR3 sequence is 12 residues long. The CDR3 loop reads CASSQRNQPQHF. CDR3 DNA sequence: TGTGCCAGCAGCCAGAGGAATCAGCCCCAGCATTTT.

This clonotype was seen repeatedly, ten times or more. J is TRBJ2-1 and V is TRBV30; D unresolved. Germline V gives CDR1 GTSNPN, CDR2 SVGIG (reference sequence). CDR3 length: 15 amino acids. Trimming pared 1 base from V and 0 bases from J, leaving 10 bases between. For the CDR3, the DNA is TGTGCCTGGAGTGGGGTAAGAGGCTCCTACAATGAGCAGTTCTTC. Amino acid sequence: CAWSGVRGSYNEQFF. The variable domain in full, completed from reference TRBV30 and TRBJ2-1, reads SQTIHQWPATLVQPVGSPLSLECTVEGTSNPNLYWYRQAAGRGLQLLFYSVGIGQISSEVPQNLSASRPQDRQFILSSKKLLLSDSGFYLCAWSGVRGSYNEQFFGPGTRLTVL.

This clonotype came up many times. In DNA form, the CDR3 reads TGTGCCAGCAGTTTTCCGGCAGGCCAGGGATATGGCTACACCTTC. Its translation is CASSFPAGQGYGYTF. The chain couples TRBV28 to TRBJ1-2; D is possibly TRBD1 (5 bases). Germline V gene sequence: CDR1 MDHEN, CDR2 SYDVKM. Trimming stripped 3 bases from V and 5 bases from J, with 16 bases between. This CDR3 has 15 residues.